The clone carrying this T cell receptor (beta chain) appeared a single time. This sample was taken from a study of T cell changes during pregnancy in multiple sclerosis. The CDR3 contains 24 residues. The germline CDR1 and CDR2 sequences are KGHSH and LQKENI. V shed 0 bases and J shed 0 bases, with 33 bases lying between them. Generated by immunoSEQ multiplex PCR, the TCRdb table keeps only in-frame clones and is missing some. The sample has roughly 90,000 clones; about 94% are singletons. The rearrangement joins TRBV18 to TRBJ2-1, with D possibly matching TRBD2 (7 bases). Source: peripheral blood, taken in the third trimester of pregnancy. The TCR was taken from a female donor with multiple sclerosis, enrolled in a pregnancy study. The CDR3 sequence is CASSPPPSSRRGSGEGHSYNEQFF. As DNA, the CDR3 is TGTGCCAGCTCACCACCACCGAGTAGCCGCAGGGGTTCGGGGGAGGGCCACTCCTACAATGAGCAGTTCTTC.